This T cell receptor beta chain was identified during a study of breast tumors, draining lymph nodes, adjacent tissues. One entry per CDR3 protein, called by TCRdb with MiXCR from the multiplex PCR reads. This table holds approximately 89,000 distinct CDR3 sequences, 25% to 35% found once. Study outcomes and limitations: Most tumor T cells seemingly derive from lymph node, then expand in tumor. Tumor TCR diversity was below lymph nodes but above nontumor tissue.

The CDR3 runs 16 residues. Germline V gene lookup returns CDR1 MNHNS and CDR2 SASEGT. V shed 8 bases and J 0 bases; nucleotides not matched to a gene: 13. Details on this clonotype: The antigen is not known.

Samples came from axillary lymph nodes draining the breast cancer. The V gene is TRBV6-1, the J gene TRBJ2-7; 7 bases are a match to TRBD1. The sequence derives from a female donor with breast cancer. Some clones in this sample may be carry-over from other donors' samples. The sequencing input was axillary lymph node tissue. CDR3 sequence (DNA): TGTGCCAGCGGTCATCCCGGGACAGTGGGCTCCTACGAGCAGTACTTC. Translated: CASGHPGTVGSYEQYF.